This passage covers 5 T cell receptor beta chains from one sample sequenced in a study of blood T cell repertoires in COVID-19. Generated by immunoSEQ multiplex PCR, the TCRdb table keeps only in-frame clones and is missing some. The sample includes about 230,000 clones, about 80% of them seen just once. Source material: PBMCs or T cells enriched from blood (not recorded which). The origin of the receptors is a man in his sixties who had recovered from COVID-19.

This clone came up a few times. The rearrangement joins TRBV6-2 or TRBV6-3 to TRBJ1-1; the match to TRBD1 covers 8 bases. Germline CDR1 is MNHEY and CDR2 is SVGEGT. The CDR3 totals 16 residues. With 4 bases clipped from V and 5 bases from J, the junction kept 12 bases outside the gene matches. CDR3 protein: CASSSGQVSPSTEAFF. The DNA for the CDR3 is TGTGCCAGCAGTTCGGGACAGGTATCTCCCTCGACTGAAGCTTTCTTT.

This CDR3 reads CASSKDSLSSSYNEQFF. The DNA for the CDR3 is TGCGCCAGCAGTAAGGACAGCCTCTCGAGCTCCTACAATGAGCAGTTCTTC. The chain joins TRBV10-2 to TRBJ2-1, with D perhaps TRBD1 (6 bases). Trimming removed 5 bases from V and 0 bases from J, with 17 bases in between. The germline CDR1 and CDR2 sequences are WSHSY and SAAADI. This CDR3 contains 17 residues.

The chain employs TRBV11-2 and TRBJ2-7; 9 nucleotides line up with TRBD2. Trimming removed 0 bases from V and 4 bases from J; junction bases left unmatched: 4. There are 15 residues in the CDR3. Germline V gene sequence: CDR1 SGHAT, CDR2 FQNNGV. CDR3 amino acids: CASSLDLAGRYEQYF. CDR3 nucleotide sequence: TGTGCCAGCAGCTTAGATCTAGCGGGGAGGTACGAGCAGTACTTC.

This clone was observed a handful of times. The same CDR3 also results from other DNA sequences found in this sample. J is TRBJ1-2 and V is TRBV19; D is unclear. The V and J ends lost 4 bases and 8 bases respectively, with 8 bases between them. The CDR3 is 11 residues long. The germline CDR1 and CDR2 sequences are LNHDA and SQIVND (reference sequence). The CDR3 spells CASSTVRGYTF. The CDR3 DNA reads as TGTGCCAGTAGTACCGTCCGGGGCTACACCTTC. The whole variable domain, remainder taken from reference TRBV19 and TRBJ1-2, is DGGITQSPKYLFRKEGQNVTLSCEQNLNHDAMYWYRQDPGQGLRLIYYSQIVNDFQKGDIAEGYSVSREKKESFPLTVTSAQKNPTAFYLCASSTVRGYTFGSGTRLTVV.

The CDR3 sequence: CASSQDQGDYSPLHF. The CDR3 bases are TGCGCCAGCAGCCAAGATCAGGGCGATTATTCACCCCTCCACTTT. V gene TRBV4-3 combines with J gene TRBJ1-6; D may be TRBD1 (5 bases). Between the trimmed V and J ends, which lost 0 bases and 8 bases, there was a span of 11 bases. Germline V lookup: CDR1 LGHNA, CDR2 YSLEER. There are 15 residues in the CDR3.